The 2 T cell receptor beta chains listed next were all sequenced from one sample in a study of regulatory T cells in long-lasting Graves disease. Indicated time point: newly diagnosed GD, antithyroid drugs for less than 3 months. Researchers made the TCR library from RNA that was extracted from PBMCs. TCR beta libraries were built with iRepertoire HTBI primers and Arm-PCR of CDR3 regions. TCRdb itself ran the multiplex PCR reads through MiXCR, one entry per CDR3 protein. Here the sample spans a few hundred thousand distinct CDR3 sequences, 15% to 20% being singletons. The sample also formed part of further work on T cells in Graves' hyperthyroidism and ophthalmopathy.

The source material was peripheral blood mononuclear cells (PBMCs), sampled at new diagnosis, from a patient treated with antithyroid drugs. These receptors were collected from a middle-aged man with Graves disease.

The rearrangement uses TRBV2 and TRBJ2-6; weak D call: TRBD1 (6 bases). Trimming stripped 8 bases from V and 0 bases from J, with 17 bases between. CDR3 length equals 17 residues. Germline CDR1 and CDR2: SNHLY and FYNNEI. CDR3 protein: CASRFRGEVSGANVLTF. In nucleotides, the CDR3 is TGTGCCAGCCGTTTCAGGGGCGAAGTCTCTGGGGCCAACGTCCTGACTTTC. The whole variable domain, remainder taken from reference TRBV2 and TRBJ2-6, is EPEVTQTPSHQVTQMGQEVILRCVPISNHLYFYWYRQILGQKVEFLVSFYNNEISEKSEIFDDQFSVERPDGSNFTLKIRSTKLEDSAMYFCASRFRGEVSGANVLTFGAGSRLTVL.

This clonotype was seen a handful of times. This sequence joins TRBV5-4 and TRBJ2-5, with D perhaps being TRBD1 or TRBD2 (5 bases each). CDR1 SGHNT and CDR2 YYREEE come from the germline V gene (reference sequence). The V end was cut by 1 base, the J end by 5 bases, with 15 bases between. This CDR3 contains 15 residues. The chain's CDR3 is CASSLYPRDDETQYF. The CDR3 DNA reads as TGTGCCAGCAGCTTGTATCCCAGGGACGACGAGACCCAGTACTTC.